This TCR beta chain stems from a study of vaccination and CD4 T cells after COVID-19. Study results and limitations: Looking at convalescent patients, a median around 89% of reactive clones were present only post-vaccination.

Time point specified: late sampling 161 to 241 days after vaccination in a few convalescent patients. Regarding treatment: approximately 9-day PBMC culture with coronavirus spike peptide pools or control peptides (ViraFEST assay). The CDR3 has 11 amino acids. The germline gives CDR1 MDHEN, CDR2 SYDVKM. V shed 4 bases and J shed 6 bases, with 6 bases lying between them. Points on this clonotype: Antigen: not known.

Sequenced with the Oncomine TCR Beta short-read assay was DNA taken from cultured CD4+ T cells. Genomic DNA was isolated from CD4+ T cells that had been cultured. TCRdb reprocessed the PCR reads with MiXCR, giving one entry per CDR3 protein. The sample lists about 23,000 distinct CDR3 sequences, about a third seen once, with under 10% in the top ten. The sequence came from a human donor who had recovered from COVID-19. The chain uses TRBV28 and TRBJ1-1; unclear D gene. The material sequenced was CD4+ T cells from blood, cultured in vitro, taken about 7 months after SARS-CoV-2 vaccination. The CDR3 DNA follows: TGTGCCAGCAGTTGGTACTCTGAAGCTTTCTTT. This codes for CASSWYSEAFF.